This T cell receptor (beta chain) was retrieved from a study of shared clonotypes between healthy human individuals. Clones were read by immunoSEQ multiplex PCR, and TCRdb kept only the in-frame ones, dropping some. The data hold around 450,000 clones, with 70% to 80% observed a single time. The V gene's germline CDR1 is DFQATT and CDR2 SNEGSKA (reference sequence). The CDR3 spans 11 residues. The V end was cut by 8 bases, the J end by 5 bases, with 9 bases between. The sequence was obtained from a woman aged 35 to 49 in good health. Some clones in this sample may be carry-over from other donors' samples. Specimen: PBMCs. The rearrangement links TRBV20-1 to TRBJ1-4, with a possible D match to TRBD1 (6 bases). This chain's CDR3 is CSPDSNEKLFF. The CDR3 coding sequence is TGCAGTCCGGACAGCAATGAAAAACTGTTTTTT.